The source of this T cell receptor (beta chain) is a study of blood T cell repertoires in COVID-19. Study background: Samples representing acute and convalescent COVID-19 were sourced from the United States, Italy and Spain. From T cells, B-cell-depleted T cells, or PBMCs came the material, which was cDNA or gDNA.

Under the authors' procedure: Scientists estimated how many nucleated cells there were by amplifying reference gene primers. Data came from immunoSEQ multiplex PCR; TCRdb stores just in-frame clones and leaves some out. V and J calls plus clone size are reproduced from that table; the DNA served to infer D and trimming. This table has 30,000 to 40,000 clones, more than 70% appearing once. CDR1 is MDHEN, CDR2 SYDVKM, per germline. V shed 3 bases and J shed 2 bases, with 22 bases lying between them. The CDR3 is 18 amino acids. This clonotype originated in a man in his fifties or sixties with active or convalescent COVID-19. V gene TRBV28 combines with J gene TRBJ1-2; unclear D gene. The specimen was peripheral blood. CDR3 sequence reads: CASSFSLSSPVLNYGYTF. The CDR3 DNA reads TGTGCCAGCAGTTTTTCCCTTTCTTCTCCTGTTCTAAACTATGGCTACACCTTC.